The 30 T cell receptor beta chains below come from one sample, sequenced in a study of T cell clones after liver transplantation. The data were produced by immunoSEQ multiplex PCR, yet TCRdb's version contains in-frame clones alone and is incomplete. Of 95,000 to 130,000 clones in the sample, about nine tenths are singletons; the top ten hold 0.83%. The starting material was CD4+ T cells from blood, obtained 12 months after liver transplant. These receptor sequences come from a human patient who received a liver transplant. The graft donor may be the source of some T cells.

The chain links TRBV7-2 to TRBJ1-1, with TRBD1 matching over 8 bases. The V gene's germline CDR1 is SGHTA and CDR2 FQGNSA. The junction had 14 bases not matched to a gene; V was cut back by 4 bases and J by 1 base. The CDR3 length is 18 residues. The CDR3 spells CASSSLGTGRLANTEAFF. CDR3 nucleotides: TGTGCCAGCAGCTCCCTCGGGACAGGTCGTTTAGCGAACACTGAAGCTTTCTTT.

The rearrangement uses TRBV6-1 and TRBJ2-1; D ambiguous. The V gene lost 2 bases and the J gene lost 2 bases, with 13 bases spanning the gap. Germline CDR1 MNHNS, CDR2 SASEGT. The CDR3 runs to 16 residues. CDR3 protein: CASSESVQDTYNEQFF. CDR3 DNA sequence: TGTGCCAGCAGTGAAAGCGTACAAGACACCTACAATGAGCAGTTCTTC.

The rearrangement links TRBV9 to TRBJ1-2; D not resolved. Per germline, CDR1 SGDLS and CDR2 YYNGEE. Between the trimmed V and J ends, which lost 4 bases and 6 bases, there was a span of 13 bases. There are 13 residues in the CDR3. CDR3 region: CASSPPWGDGYTF. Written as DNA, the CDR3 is TGTGCCAGCAGCCCCCCGTGGGGTGATGGCTACACCTTC.

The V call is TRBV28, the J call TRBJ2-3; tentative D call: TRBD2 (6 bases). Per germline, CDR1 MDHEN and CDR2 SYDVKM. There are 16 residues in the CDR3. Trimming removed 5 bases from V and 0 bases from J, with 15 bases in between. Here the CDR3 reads CASSPRAGSSTDTQYF. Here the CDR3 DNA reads TGTGCCAGCAGTCCGAGAGCGGGTTCCAGCACAGATACGCAGTATTTT.

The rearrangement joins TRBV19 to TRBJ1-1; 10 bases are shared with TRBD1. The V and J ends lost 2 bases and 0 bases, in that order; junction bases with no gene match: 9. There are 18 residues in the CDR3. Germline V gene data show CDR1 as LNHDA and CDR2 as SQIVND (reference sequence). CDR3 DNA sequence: TGTGCCAGTAGTATAAGGGCCCGGGACAGGGGCTTGAACACTGAAGCTTTCTTT. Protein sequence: CASSIRARDRGLNTEAFF.

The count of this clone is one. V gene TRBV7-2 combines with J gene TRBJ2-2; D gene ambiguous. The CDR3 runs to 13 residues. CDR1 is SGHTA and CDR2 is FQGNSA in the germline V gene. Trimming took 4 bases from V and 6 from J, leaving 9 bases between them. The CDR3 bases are TGTGCCAGCAGCTCCTCAGTGGCCGGGGAGCTGTTTTTT. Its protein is CASSSSVAGELFF.

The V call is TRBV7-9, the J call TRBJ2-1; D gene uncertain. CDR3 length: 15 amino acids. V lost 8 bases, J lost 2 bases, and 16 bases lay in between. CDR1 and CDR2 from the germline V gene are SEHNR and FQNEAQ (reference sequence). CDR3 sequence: CASALGLPTYNEQFF. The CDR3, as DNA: TGTGCCAGCGCCCTAGGGTTGCCTACCTACAATGAGCAGTTCTTC.

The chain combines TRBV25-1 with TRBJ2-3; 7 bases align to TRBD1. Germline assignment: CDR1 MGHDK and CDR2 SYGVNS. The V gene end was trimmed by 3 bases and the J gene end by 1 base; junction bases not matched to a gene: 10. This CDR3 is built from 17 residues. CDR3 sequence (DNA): TGTGCCAGCAGTGATGAGAGGGGGCCTTGGGGCACAGATACGCAGTATTTT. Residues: CASSDERGPWGTDTQYF.

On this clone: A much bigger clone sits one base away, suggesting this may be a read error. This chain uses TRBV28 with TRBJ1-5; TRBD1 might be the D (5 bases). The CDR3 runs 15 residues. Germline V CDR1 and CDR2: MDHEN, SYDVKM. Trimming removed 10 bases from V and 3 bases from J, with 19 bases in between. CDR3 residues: CATSWGGRTNQPQHF. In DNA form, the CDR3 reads TGTGCCACCTCATGGGGGGGTCGAACCAATCAGCCCCAGCATTTT. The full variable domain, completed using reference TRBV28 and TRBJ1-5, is DVKVTQSSRYLVKRTGEKVFLECVQDMDHENMFWYRQDPGLGLRLIYFSYDVKMKEKGDIPEGYSVSREKKERFSLILESASTNQTSMYLCATSWGGRTNQPQHFGDGTRLSIL.

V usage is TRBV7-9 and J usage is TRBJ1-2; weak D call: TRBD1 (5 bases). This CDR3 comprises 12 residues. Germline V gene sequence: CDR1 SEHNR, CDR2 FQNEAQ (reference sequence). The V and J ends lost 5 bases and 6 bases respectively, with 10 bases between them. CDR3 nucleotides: TGTGCCAGCAGCACCTGGGACGATGGCTACACCTTC. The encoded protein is CASSTWDDGYTF.

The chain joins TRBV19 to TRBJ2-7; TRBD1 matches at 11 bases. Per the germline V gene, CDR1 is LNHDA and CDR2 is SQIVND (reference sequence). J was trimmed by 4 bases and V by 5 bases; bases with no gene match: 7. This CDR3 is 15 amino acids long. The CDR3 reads CASSSGGTGGYEQYF. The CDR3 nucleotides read TGTGCCAGTAGTTCCGGGGGGACAGGGGGTTACGAGCAGTACTTC.

Here the CDR3 reads CASSSPRTSGVYNEQFF. CDR3 bases: TGTGCCAGCAGTTCGCCACGGACTAGCGGGGTTTACAATGAGCAGTTCTTC. The chain joins TRBV27 to TRBJ2-1; TRBD2 matches at 12 bases. The CDR3 sequence is 17 residues long. CDR1 is MNHEY, CDR2 SMNVEV, per germline (reference sequence). Losses at the gene ends were 4 bases for V and 4 bases for J; bases not matched to a gene: 8.

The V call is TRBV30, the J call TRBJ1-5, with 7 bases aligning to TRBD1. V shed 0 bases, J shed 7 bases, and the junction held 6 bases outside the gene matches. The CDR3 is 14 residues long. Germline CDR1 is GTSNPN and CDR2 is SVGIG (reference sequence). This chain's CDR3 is CAWSVRRGQQPQHF. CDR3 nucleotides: TGTGCCTGGAGTGTACGGAGGGGGCAGCAGCCCCAGCATTTT.

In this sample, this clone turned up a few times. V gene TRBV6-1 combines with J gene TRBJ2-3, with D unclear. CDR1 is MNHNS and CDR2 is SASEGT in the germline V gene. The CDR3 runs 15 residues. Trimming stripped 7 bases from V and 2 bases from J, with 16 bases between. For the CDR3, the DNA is TGTGCCAGCATTAGAATGGGTCAGGCCACAGATACGCAGTATTTT. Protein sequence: CASIRMGQATDTQYF.

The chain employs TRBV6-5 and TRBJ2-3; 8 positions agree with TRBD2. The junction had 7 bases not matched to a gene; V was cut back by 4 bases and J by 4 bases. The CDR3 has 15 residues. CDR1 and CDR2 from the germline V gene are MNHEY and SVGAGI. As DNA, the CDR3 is TGTGCCAGCAGTTTTAGCGGGGTCGGGGCAGATACGCAGTATTTT. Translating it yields CASSFSGVGADTQYF.

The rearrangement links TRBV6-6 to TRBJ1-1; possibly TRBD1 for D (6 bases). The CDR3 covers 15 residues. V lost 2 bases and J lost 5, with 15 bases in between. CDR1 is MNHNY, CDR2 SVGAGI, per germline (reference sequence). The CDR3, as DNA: TGTGCCAGCAGTTACCTTGGACACAGGGATACTGAAGCTTTCTTT. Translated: CASSYLGHRDTEAFF.

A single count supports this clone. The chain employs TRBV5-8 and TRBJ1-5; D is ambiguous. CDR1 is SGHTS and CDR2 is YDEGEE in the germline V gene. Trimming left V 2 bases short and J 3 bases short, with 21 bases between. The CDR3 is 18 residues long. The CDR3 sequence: CASSFWPAAKQPNQPQHF. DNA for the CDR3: TGTGCCAGCAGCTTCTGGCCGGCAGCGAAGCAACCCAATCAGCCCCAGCATTTT.

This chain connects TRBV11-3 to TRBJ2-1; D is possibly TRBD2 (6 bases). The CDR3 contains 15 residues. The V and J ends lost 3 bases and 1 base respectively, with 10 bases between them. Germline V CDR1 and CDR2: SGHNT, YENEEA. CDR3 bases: TGTGCCAGCAGCTTGGCGGGGCGTTCCTACAATGAGCAGTTCTTC. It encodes CASSLAGRSYNEQFF.

The DNA of the CDR3 is TGCGCCAGCAGCTTCCGGGCGACCAAAAATGAAAAACTGTTTTTT. It encodes CASSFRATKNEKLFF. The chain recombines TRBV5-1 with TRBJ1-4; D is unresolved. There are 15 residues in the CDR3. V was pared by 2 bases and J by 5 bases, with 13 bases between. CDR1 is SGHRS and CDR2 is YFSETQ in the germline V gene.

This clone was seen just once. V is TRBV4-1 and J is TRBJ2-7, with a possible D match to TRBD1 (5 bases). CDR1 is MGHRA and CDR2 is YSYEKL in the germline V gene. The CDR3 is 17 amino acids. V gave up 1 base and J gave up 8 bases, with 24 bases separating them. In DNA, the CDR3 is TGCGCCAGCAGCCAAGTGTCCTTAAAGGGGCCCTATATTCAGCAGTACTTC. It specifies CASSQVSLKGPYIQQYF.

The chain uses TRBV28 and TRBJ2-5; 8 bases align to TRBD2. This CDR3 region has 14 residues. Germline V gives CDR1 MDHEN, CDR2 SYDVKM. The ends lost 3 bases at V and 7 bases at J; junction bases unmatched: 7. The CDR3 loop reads CASSFPGGPGTQYF. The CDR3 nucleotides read TGTGCCAGCAGTTTCCCGGGAGGGCCGGGGACCCAGTACTTC.

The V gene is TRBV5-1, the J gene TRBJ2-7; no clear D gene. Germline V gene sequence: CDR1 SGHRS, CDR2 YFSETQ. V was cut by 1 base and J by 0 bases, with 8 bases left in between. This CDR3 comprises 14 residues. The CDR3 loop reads CASSLKGSSYEQYF. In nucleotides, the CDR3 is TGCGCCAGCAGCTTGAAGGGTTCCTCCTACGAGCAGTACTTC.

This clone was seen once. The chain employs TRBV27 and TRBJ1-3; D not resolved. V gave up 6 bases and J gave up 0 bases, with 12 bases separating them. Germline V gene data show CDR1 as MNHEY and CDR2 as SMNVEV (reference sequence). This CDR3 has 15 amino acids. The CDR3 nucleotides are TGTGCCAGCAGCCAAATTCCGTACTCTGGAAACACCATATATTTT. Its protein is CASSQIPYSGNTIYF.

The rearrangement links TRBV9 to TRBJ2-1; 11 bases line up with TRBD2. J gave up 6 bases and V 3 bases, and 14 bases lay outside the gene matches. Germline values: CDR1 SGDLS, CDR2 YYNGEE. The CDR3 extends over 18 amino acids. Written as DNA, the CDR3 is TGTGCCAGCAGCGGGGGCGGACTAGCGGGCGCTGGGGGCAATGAGCAGTTCTTC. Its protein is CASSGGGLAGAGGNEQFF.

CDR3 sequence reads: CASSRYRGQGNNEQFF. The DNA for the CDR3 is TGTGCCAGCAGCCGATACCGGGGACAGGGAAACAATGAGCAGTTCTTC. The chain carries TRBV11-1 and TRBJ2-1, with 9 positions matching TRBD1. Per the germline V gene, CDR1 is SGHAT and CDR2 is FQDESV (reference sequence). The CDR3 spans 16 residues. Losses at the gene ends were 5 bases for V and 5 bases for J; bases not matched to a gene: 10.

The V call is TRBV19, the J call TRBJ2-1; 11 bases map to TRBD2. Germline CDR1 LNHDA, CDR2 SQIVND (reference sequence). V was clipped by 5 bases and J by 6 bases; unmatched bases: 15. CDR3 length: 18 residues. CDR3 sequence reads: CASSSAPLLAGASNEQFF. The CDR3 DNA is TGTGCCAGTAGTTCCGCTCCGTTACTAGCGGGAGCCTCCAATGAGCAGTTCTTC.

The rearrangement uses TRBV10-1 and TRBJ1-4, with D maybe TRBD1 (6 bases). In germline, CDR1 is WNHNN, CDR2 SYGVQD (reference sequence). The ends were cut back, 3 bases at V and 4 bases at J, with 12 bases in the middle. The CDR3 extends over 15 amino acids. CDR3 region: CASSDRTVHNEKLFF. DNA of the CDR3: TGCGCCAGCAGTGACAGGACAGTACATAATGAAAAACTGTTTTTT.

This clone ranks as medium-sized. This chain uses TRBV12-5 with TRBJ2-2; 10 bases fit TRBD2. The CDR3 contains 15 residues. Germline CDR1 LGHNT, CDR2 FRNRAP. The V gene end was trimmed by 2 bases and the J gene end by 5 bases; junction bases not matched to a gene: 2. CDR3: CASGLKTSGTGELFF. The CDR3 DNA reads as TGTGCTAGTGGTTTGAAGACTAGCGGGACCGGGGAGCTGTTTTTT.

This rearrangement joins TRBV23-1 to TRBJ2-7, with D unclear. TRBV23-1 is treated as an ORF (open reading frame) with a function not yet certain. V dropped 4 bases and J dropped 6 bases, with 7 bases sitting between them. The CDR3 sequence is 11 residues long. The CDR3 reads CASSPVLEQYF. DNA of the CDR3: TGCGCCAGCAGTCCCGTACTCGAGCAGTACTTC.

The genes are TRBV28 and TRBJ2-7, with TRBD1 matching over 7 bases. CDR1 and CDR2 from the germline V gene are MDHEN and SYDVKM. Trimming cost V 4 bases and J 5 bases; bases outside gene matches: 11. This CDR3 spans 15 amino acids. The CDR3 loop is CASSYAAGTVHEQYF. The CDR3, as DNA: TGTGCCAGCAGTTACGCGGCCGGGACAGTTCACGAGCAGTACTTC.